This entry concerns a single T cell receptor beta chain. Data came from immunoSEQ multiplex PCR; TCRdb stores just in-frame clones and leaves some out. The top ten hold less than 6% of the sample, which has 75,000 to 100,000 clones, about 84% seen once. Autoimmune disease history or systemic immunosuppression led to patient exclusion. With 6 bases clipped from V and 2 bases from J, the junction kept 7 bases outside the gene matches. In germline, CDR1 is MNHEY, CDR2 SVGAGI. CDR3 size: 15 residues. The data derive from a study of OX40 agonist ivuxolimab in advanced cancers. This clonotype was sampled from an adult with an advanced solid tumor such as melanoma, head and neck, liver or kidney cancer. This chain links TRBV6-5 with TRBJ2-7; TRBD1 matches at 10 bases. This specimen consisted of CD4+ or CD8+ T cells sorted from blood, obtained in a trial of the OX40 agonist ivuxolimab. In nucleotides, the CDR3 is TGTGCCAGCAGATATCCCGGGACAGGGGCCTACGAGCAGTACTTC. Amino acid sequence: CASRYPGTGAYEQYF.